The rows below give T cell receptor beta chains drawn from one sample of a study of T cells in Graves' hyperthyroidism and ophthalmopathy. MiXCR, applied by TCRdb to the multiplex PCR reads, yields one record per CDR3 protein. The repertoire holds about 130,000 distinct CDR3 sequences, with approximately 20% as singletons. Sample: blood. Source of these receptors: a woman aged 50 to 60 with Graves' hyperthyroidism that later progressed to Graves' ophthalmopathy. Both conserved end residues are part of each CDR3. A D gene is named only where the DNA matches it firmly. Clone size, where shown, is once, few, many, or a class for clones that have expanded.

cdr3_nt: TGCAGCGTTGAGCGACAGGGTGCGACTGAAGCTTTCTTT
cdr3_aa: CSVERQGATEAFF
v_call: TRBV29-1
j_call: TRBJ1-1
clone_size: NA
d_call: TRBD1

cdr3_nt: TGTGCCAGCAGTTGGGGAGTGCAGCCCCAGCATTTT
cdr3_aa: CASSWGVQPQHF
v_call: TRBV28
j_call: TRBJ1-5
clone_size: many
d_call: NA

cdr3_nt: TGTGCCAGCGCCAGAGAGAGGGGGAGCACCGGGGAGCTGTTTTTT
cdr3_aa: CASARERGSTGELFF
v_call: TRBV2
j_call: TRBJ2-2
clone_size: NA
d_call: NA

cdr3_nt: TGTGCCAGCAGTTACGGGACTTTAGCGAATTCACCCCCCCACTTT
cdr3_aa: CASSYGTLANSPPHF
v_call: TRBV6-9
j_call: TRBJ1-6
clone_size: NA
d_call: NA

cdr3_nt: TGTGCCAGCTCACAGGACGACAGGGCCACTCAAGCTTTCTTT
cdr3_aa: CASSQDDRATQAFF
v_call: TRBV18
j_call: TRBJ1-1
clone_size: many
d_call: TRBD1

cdr3_nt: TGTGCCAGCAGCCAGCAGGGACACAGTAGCAATCAGCCCCAGCATTTT
cdr3_aa: CASSQQGHSSNQPQHF
v_call: TRBV3-1
j_call: TRBJ1-5
clone_size: many
d_call: NA

cdr3_nt: TGTGCCAGCTCAATCGGGACAGCTAGCGGCTACACCTTC
cdr3_aa: CASSIGTASGYTF
v_call: TRBV18
j_call: TRBJ1-2
clone_size: NA
d_call: TRBD1

cdr3_nt: TGTGCCACCAGCAGATTCGGACAGGGGGAGACCCAGTACTTC
cdr3_aa: CATSRFGQGETQYF
v_call: TRBV15
j_call: TRBJ2-5
clone_size: once
d_call: TRBD1

cdr3_nt: TGTGCCAGCAGCTTAAGGGCCAGCGGGGCCTCCTACGAGCAGTACTTC
cdr3_aa: CASSLRASGASYEQYF
v_call: TRBV13
j_call: TRBJ2-7
clone_size: many
d_call: TRBD2

cdr3_nt: TGTGCCAGCAGTGGGAGAGGCCCAAATGAGCAGTTCTTC
cdr3_aa: CASSGRGPNEQFF
v_call: TRBV2
j_call: TRBJ2-1
clone_size: many
d_call: NA